This entry describes one T cell receptor beta chain. Its antigen is unknown. These data come from a study of cytomegalovirus exposure and HLA in healthy donors. Study-level findings and limits: HLA-A and HLA-B allele assignments for most subjects were reportedly predicted accurately using TCR beta sequences.

The PCR employed 60 Vbeta primers together with 13 Jbeta primers. The assay was immunoSEQ multiplex PCR, and TCRdb's table has in-frame clones only and misses some. The profile shows approximately 150,000 clones, around 85% of them singletons. Germline-derived CDR1 and CDR2 are SNHLY and FYNNEI. CDR3 size: 15 residues. Losses at the gene ends were 7 bases for V and 3 bases for J; bases not matched to a gene: 6. V and J are TRBV2 and TRBJ2-2; 9 positions match TRBD1. Sequenced material: PBMCs. This TCR came from a male donor in good health and CMV-seronegative. CDR3: CASTRTGVDTGELFF. In DNA, the CDR3 is TGTGCCAGCACAAGGACAGGGGTGGACACCGGGGAGCTGTTTTTT.